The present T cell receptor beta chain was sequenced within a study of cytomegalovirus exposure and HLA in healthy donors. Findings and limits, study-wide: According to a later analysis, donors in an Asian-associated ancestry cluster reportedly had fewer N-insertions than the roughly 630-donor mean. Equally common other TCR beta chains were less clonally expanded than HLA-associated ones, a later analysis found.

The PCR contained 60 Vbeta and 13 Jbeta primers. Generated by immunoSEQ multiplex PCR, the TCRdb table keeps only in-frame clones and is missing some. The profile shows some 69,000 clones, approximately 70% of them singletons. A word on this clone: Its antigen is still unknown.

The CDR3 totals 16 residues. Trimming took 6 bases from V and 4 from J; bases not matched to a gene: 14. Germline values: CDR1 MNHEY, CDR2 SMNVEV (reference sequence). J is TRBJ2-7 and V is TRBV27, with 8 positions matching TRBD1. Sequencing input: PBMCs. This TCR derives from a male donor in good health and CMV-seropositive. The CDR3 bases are TGTGCCAGCAGCCTAATGACCGGGACAGGACCTTACGAGCAGTACTTC. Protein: CASSLMTGTGPYEQYF.